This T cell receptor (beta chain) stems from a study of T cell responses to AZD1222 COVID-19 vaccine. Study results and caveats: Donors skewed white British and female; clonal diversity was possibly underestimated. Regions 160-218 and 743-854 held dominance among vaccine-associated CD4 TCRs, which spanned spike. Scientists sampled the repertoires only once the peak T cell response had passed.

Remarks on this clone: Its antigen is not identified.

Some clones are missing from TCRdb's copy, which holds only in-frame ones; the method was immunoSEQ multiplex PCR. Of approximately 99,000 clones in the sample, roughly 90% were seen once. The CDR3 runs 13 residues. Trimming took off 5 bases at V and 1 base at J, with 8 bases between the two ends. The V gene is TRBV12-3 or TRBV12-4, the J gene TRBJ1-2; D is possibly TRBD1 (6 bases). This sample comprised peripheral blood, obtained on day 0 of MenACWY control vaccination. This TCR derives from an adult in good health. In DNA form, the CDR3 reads TGTGCCAGCAGTAACAGGGTTAACTATGGCTACACCTTC. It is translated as CASSNRVNYGYTF.